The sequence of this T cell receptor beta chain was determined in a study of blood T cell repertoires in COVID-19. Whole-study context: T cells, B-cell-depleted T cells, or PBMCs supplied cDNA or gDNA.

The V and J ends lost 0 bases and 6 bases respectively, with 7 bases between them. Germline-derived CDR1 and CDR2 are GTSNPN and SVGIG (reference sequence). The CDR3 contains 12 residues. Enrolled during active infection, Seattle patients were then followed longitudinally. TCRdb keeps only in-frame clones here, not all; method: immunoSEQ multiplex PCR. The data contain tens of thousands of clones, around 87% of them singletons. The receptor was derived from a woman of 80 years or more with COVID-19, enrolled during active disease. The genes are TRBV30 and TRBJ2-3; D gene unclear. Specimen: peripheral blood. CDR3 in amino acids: CAWSVLLDTQYF. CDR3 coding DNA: TGTGCCTGGAGTGTACTCCTGGATACGCAGTATTTT.